These 29 T cell receptor beta chains share one sample of origin, sequenced in a study of patients and donors after allogeneic stem cell transplantation. TCRdb used MiXCR to reprocess the RT-PCR reads, holding one entry per CDR3 protein. Of about a million distinct CDR3 sequences listed, under 20% are singletons. Sequenced sample: blood, either unsorted or a sorted T cell fraction (not recorded which). These receptors came from a human donor who was either an allogeneic HSCT recipient or a stem cell or donor lymphocyte infusion donor (not recorded which). It is not recorded whose cells these are; they may come from a transplant donor.

This clonotype appeared a few times. The chain is built from TRBV11-2 and TRBJ2-1; the match to TRBD2 covers 8 bases. The CDR3 is 16 residues long. Per the germline V gene, CDR1 is SGHAT and CDR2 is FQNNGV. Trimming removed 3 bases from V and 7 bases from J; junction bases left unmatched: 11. The CDR3 region is CASSFPRGVVSNEQFF. In DNA, the CDR3 is TGTGCCAGCAGCTTCCCGCGGGGGGTGGTTTCTAATGAGCAGTTCTTC.

The gene calls are TRBV2 and TRBJ2-2; the D gene is possibly TRBD1 (6 bases). Between the trimmed V and J ends, which lost 5 bases and 5 bases, there was a span of 12 bases. The CDR3 length is 14 residues. The germline CDR1 and CDR2 sequences are SNHLY and FYNNEI. CDR3: CASSLDSRTGELFF. The DNA for the CDR3 is TGTGCCAGCAGTCTGGACAGCCGGACCGGGGAGCTGTTTTTT.

J is TRBJ1-2 and V is TRBV6-5, with 7 bases aligning to TRBD1. Germline CDR1 and CDR2: MNHEY and SVGAGI. The CDR3 is 16 amino acids. After removal of 2 bases from V and 8 bases from J, the junction contained 14 bases not matched to a gene. CDR3 in DNA: TGTGCCAGCAGTTACACAGGGGCCATCCAAGGCAACGGCTACACCTTC. Translating gives CASSYTGAIQGNGYTF.

The V call is TRBV4-3, the J call TRBJ1-2, with D maybe TRBD1 (5 bases). Germline V gene lookup returns CDR1 LGHNA and CDR2 YSLEER. Trimming cost V 0 bases and J 3 bases, with 11 bases left between them. The CDR3 spans 15 residues. CDR3 sequence: CASSQDPGRDYGYTF. The CDR3 bases are TGCGCCAGCAGCCAAGATCCAGGGAGGGACTATGGCTACACCTTC.

This clonotype was found a few times. The chain recombines TRBV12-3 or TRBV12-4 with TRBJ2-1; 8 bases are shared with TRBD2. The CDR3 length is 18 residues. After removal of 0 bases from V and 6 bases from J, the junction contained 13 bases not matched to a gene. The chain's CDR3 is CASSLALLADPSGNEQFF. CDR3 DNA sequence: TGTGCCAGCAGTTTAGCGCTACTAGCGGATCCCAGTGGCAATGAGCAGTTCTTC.

This clonotype was counted a few times. V usage is TRBV4-1 and J usage is TRBJ2-7; D is undetermined. The CDR3 extends over 15 amino acids. Trimming left V 1 base short and J 1 base short, with 11 bases between. Per germline, CDR1 MGHRA and CDR2 YSYEKL. CDR3 in DNA: TGCGCCAGCAGCCAAGGAGGCGGTGATTCCTACGAGCAGTACTTC. Translating it yields CASSQGGGDSYEQYF.

The CDR3 is CSAKTPGGTKNIQYF. Here the CDR3 DNA reads TGCAGTGCCAAAACCCCGGGAGGGACCAAAAACATTCAGTACTTC. The gene calls are TRBV20-1 and TRBJ2-4, with 8 bases fitting TRBD2. This CDR3 has 15 residues. With V trimmed by 6 bases and J by 2 bases, 9 bases remained unmatched. Germline V gene lookup returns CDR1 DFQATT and CDR2 SNEGSKA (reference sequence).

This clonotype appeared a few times. The gene calls are TRBV12-5 and TRBJ2-5; a weak D match, TRBD2 (5 bases). The CDR3 extends over 12 amino acids. Germline V gene data show CDR1 as LGHNT and CDR2 as FRNRAP. Trimming removed 5 bases at V and 6 bases at J, with 10 bases between. In DNA, the CDR3 is TGTGCTAGTGGTGAGGACGGGAAGACCCAGTACTTC. Its protein product is CASGEDGKTQYF.

This chain links TRBV5-5 with TRBJ1-5, with 8 bases identical to TRBD1. Looked up from germline, CDR1 is SGHKS and CDR2 is YYEKEE (reference sequence). The CDR3 totals 13 residues. With V trimmed by 6 bases and J by 6 bases, 5 bases remained unmatched. DNA for the CDR3: TGTGCCAGCACCTCGACAGGGGCTCAGCCCCAGCATTTT. Protein: CASTSTGAQPQHF.

This clonotype has only one observation. The rearrangement links TRBV5-1 to TRBJ2-7; perhaps TRBD2 as D (6 bases). The germline V and J ends were trimmed by 0 bases and 7 bases, with 23 bases remaining between them. CDR3 length: 17 residues. Germline assignment: CDR1 SGHRS and CDR2 YFSETQ. CDR3 protein: CASSLVPNSGRKREQYF. The CDR3 DNA is TGCGCCAGCAGCTTGGTACCCAACAGCGGGCGGAAGAGGGAGCAGTACTTC.

The CDR3 reads CSAGELSTEAFF. CDR3 nucleotides: TGCAGTGCTGGGGAATTGAGCACTGAAGCTTTCTTT. The V and J genes are TRBV20-1 and TRBJ1-1; unclear D gene. In germline, CDR1 is DFQATT, CDR2 SNEGSKA (reference sequence). V was cut by 5 bases and J by 4 bases, with 11 bases left in between. CDR3 length: 12 residues.

The CDR3 nucleotides read TGTGCCAGCAGCTTAATTGGACAGGGGAGCTATGGCTACACCTTC. It specifies CASSLIGQGSYGYTF. The genes are TRBV6-1 and TRBJ1-2; 9 nucleotides match TRBD1. This CDR3 region has 15 residues. The V gene end was trimmed by 6 bases and the J gene end by 4 bases; junction bases not matched to a gene: 9. Germline loops: CDR1 MNHNS, CDR2 SASEGT.

This clonotype was detected ten times or more. This sequence joins TRBV24-1 and TRBJ2-5; 8 positions agree with TRBD1. Germline lookup yields CDR1 KGHDR and CDR2 SFDVKD. The CDR3 sequence is 17 residues long. V was pared by 5 bases and J by 5 bases, with 15 bases of the junction left unmatched. The CDR3 nucleotides are TGTGCCACCAGTGGCCTGACCACGACAGGGGATGGGGAGACCCAGTACTTC. Its translation: CATSGLTTTGDGETQYF.

The J gene is TRBJ2-7, the V gene TRBV4-1; 7 bases line up with TRBD1. Germline CDR1 is MGHRA and CDR2 is YSYEKL. The CDR3 is 15 residues long. V gave up 0 bases and J gave up 1 base; unmatched junction bases: 3. As DNA, the CDR3 is TGCGCCAGCAGCCAAGACGACAGGGAGTCCTACGAGCAGTACTTC. Its translation is CASSQDDRESYEQYF.

CDR3 DNA: TGTGCCAGCAGGTCCGGACAGGCGAACAATTCACCCCTCCACTTT. Translated, it gives CASRSGQANNSPLHF. This rearrangement joins TRBV12-3 or TRBV12-4 to TRBJ1-6; TRBD1 matches 7 bases. CDR3 length: 15 amino acids. V gave up 6 bases and J gave up 7 bases; unmatched junction bases: 9.

The chain carries TRBV28 and TRBJ1-1; D is unclear. Germline CDR1 MDHEN, CDR2 SYDVKM. Trimming removed 11 bases from V and 7 bases from J, with 14 bases in between. The CDR3 covers 11 residues. The CDR3 coding sequence is TGTGCCTTAGGGAGGGCTGGTGAAGCTTTCTTT. This codes for CALGRAGEAFF.

The CDR3 coding sequence is TGCAGTGTGGGAGCGGGAGGGGTTCGGCACGAGCAGTACTTC. Protein: CSVGAGGVRHEQYF. This sequence joins TRBV20-1 and TRBJ2-7, with 10 bases lining up with TRBD2. The germline V gene has CDR1 DFQATT and CDR2 SNEGSKA (reference sequence). V dropped 7 bases and J dropped 5; count of bases not matched to a gene: 11. The length of the CDR3 is 14 residues.

The chain employs TRBV4-3 and TRBJ1-4, with D maybe TRBD1 (5 bases). The germline CDR1 and CDR2 sequences are LGHNA and YSLEER. The CDR3 is 16 amino acids. V lost 4 bases to trimming and J lost 5 bases, with 17 bases between them. CDR3 nucleotides: TGCGCCAGCAGCCCTCGCCGGGGCAGAGAGAATGAAAAACTGTTTTTT. It is translated as CASSPRRGRENEKLFF.

CDR3 region: CASSLDFGRRTEAFF. The CDR3 DNA sequence: TGTGCCAGCAGCTTGGATTTCGGGCGCCGGACTGAAGCTTTCTTT. J is TRBJ1-1 and V is TRBV7-8; D is uncertain. The CDR3 is made up of 15 amino acids. Germline V gene data show CDR1 as SGHVS and CDR2 as FQNEAQ. Trimming shortened V by 3 bases and J by 5 bases, and 16 bases separated the two germline ends. Looking up the rest from reference TRBV7-8 and TRBJ1-1 gives the full variable domain: GAGVSQSPRYKVAKRGQDVALRCDPISGHVSLFWYQQALGQGPEFLTYFQNEAQLDKSGLPSDRFFAERPEGSVSTLKIQRTQQEDSAVYLCASSLDFGRRTEAFFGQGTRLTVV.

The CDR3 bases are TGTGCCAGCAGCCGATTGATTCAACTAGCGGATCGCACAGATACGCAGTATTTT. It specifies CASSRLIQLADRTDTQYF. The chain carries TRBV7-6 and TRBJ2-3; TRBD2 matches at 8 bases. The CDR3 consists of 18 residues. Germline V gene lookup returns CDR1 SGHVS and CDR2 FNYEAQ. The V gene end was trimmed by 5 bases and the J gene end by 1 base; junction bases not matched to a gene: 14.

The CDR3 DNA follows: TGCGCCAGCAGCCAAGGGGGGACTGCCAACACCGGGGAGCTGTTTTTT. Its protein product is CASSQGGTANTGELFF. The chain is built from TRBV4-3 and TRBJ2-2, with D perhaps matching TRBD2 (6 bases). The V end lost 1 base, the J end lost 2 bases, and 11 bases lay between the germline ends. Germline V gene lookup returns CDR1 LGHNA and CDR2 YSLEER. CDR3 length: 16 residues.

The chain uses TRBV15 and TRBJ1-1; D is uncertain. The germline gives CDR1 LNHNV, CDR2 YYDKDF (reference sequence). With 0 bases removed from V and 7 bases from J, the gap between germline ends came to 18 bases. The CDR3 runs to 16 residues. CDR3: CATSRDVARSNHEAFF. CDR3 in DNA: TGTGCCACCAGCAGAGATGTCGCCAGGAGCAATCATGAAGCTTTCTTT.

The gene calls are TRBV9 and TRBJ2-7, with D perhaps TRBD1 (6 bases). V was clipped by 0 bases and J by 6 bases, with 19 bases between them. The CDR3 is 16 residues long. Germline lookup yields CDR1 SGDLS and CDR2 YYNGEE. The CDR3 here is CASSVGPWDNRFEQYF. The DNA of the CDR3 is TGTGCCAGCAGCGTAGGCCCGTGGGACAACCGATTCGAGCAGTACTTC.

This clonotype was picked up one time. The chain carries TRBV27 and TRBJ2-7, with D perhaps matching TRBD1 (5 bases). Germline loops: CDR1 MNHEY, CDR2 SMNVEV (reference sequence). The CDR3 loop spans 15 amino acids. V shed 5 bases and J shed 0 bases, with 14 bases lying between them. CDR3 sequence reads: CASSPQPGHSYEQYF. The CDR3 DNA follows: TGTGCCAGCAGTCCTCAGCCAGGACACTCCTACGAGCAGTACTTC.

This clonotype was seen only a few times. The chain joins TRBV4-1 to TRBJ2-7; 9 positions match TRBD1. The CDR3 covers 15 residues. Losses at the gene ends were 4 bases for V and 1 base for J; bases not matched to a gene: 5. Germline V gene data show CDR1 as MGHRA and CDR2 as YSYEKL. CDR3 nucleotides: TGCGCCAGCAGCCCCGACAGGGGGAGGTCCTACGAGCAGTACTTC. Translation: CASSPDRGRSYEQYF.

The V and J genes are TRBV11-3 and TRBJ2-1, with TRBD1 matching 8 bases. Per the germline V gene, CDR1 is SGHNT and CDR2 is YENEEA. Germline trimming cut 5 bases from V and 12 bases from J; bases unmatched to any gene: 6. This CDR3 comprises 12 residues. CDR3 amino acids: CASSVQGGGQFF. In DNA, the CDR3 is TGTGCCAGCAGCGTACAGGGGGGTGGGCAGTTCTTC.

This clonotype was recorded many times. The V gene is TRBV7-2, the J gene TRBJ2-7, with 7 positions matching TRBD2. Unmatched junction bases numbered 4, after V lost 3 bases and J lost 2 bases. In germline, CDR1 is SGHTA, CDR2 FQGNSA. CDR3 size: 14 residues. The CDR3 DNA sequence: TGTGCCAGCAGCTTCGGGGGGACTACCTACGAGCAGTACTTC. Translating gives CASSFGGTTYEQYF.

This clonotype occurred a few times. This sequence may be a read error, since a much larger clone differs from it by one base. The gene calls are TRBV11-2 and TRBJ1-1; D gene ambiguous. The CDR3 runs 14 residues. Per germline, CDR1 SGHAT and CDR2 FQNNGV. Trimming left V 4 bases short and J 0 bases short, with 9 bases between. The CDR3 DNA sequence: TGTGCCAGCAGCTCAGAGACATTGAACACTGAAGCTTTCTTT. This sequence encodes CASSSETLNTEAFF.

This CDR3 is CASRASGSLGETQYF. In nucleotides, the CDR3 is TGTGCCAGCCGGGCTAGCGGGAGTTTAGGAGAGACCCAGTACTTC. This sequence joins TRBV7-3 and TRBJ2-5; TRBD2 matches at 10 bases. The CDR3 loop spans 15 amino acids. The V and J ends lost 8 bases and 4 bases, in that order; junction bases with no gene match: 10. Germline CDR1 SGHTA, CDR2 FQGTGA.